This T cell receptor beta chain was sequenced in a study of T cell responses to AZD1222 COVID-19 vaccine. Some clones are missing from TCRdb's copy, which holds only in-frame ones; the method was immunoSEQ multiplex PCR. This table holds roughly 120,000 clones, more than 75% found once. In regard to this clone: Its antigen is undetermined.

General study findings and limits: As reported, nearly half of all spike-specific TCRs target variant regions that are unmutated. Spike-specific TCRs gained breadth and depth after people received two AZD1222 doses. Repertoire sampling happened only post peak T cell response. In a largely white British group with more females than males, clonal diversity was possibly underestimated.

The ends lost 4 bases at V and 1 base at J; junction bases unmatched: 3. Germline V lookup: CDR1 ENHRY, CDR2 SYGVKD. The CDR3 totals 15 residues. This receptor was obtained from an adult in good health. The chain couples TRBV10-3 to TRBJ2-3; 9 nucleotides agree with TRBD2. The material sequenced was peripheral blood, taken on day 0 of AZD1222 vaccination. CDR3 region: CAISAASGGTDTQYF. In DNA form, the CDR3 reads TGTGCCATCAGTGCGGCTAGCGGGGGCACAGATACGCAGTATTTT.